Each of the 25 T cell receptor beta chains below was sequenced from the same sample in a study of T cells after posttransplantation cyclophosphamide. Busulfan-fludarabine conditioning, marrow transplant, and cyclophosphamide on days +3 and +4 were administered. Some clones are missing from TCRdb's copy, which holds only in-frame ones; the method was immunoSEQ multiplex PCR. This sample yields under 50,000 clones, of which roughly 91% are seen a single time; around 2.3% belongs to the top ten. Sequencing was performed on PBMCs, taken around 67 days after allogeneic stem cell transplant with posttransplant cyclophosphamide. These receptors were taken from a male patient aged 55 to 69 who received an allogeneic stem cell transplant from a related donor and was CMV-positive. The T cells may come from the graft donor.

The rearrangement links TRBV28 to TRBJ1-2; unclear D gene. The CDR3 runs to 11 residues. Between the trimmed V and J ends, which lost 6 bases and 8 bases, there was a span of 10 bases. Germline-derived CDR1 and CDR2 are MDHEN and SYDVKM. In nucleotides, the CDR3 is TGTGCCAGCAGCGTCACAAGAGGCTACACCTTC. Encoded protein: CASSVTRGYTF.

J is TRBJ1-2 and V is TRBV11-2; no clear D gene. Germline CDR1 SGHAT, CDR2 FQNNGV. This CDR3 contains 13 residues. V lost 3 bases, J lost 8 bases, and 13 bases lay in between. CDR3 sequence (DNA): TGTGCCAGCAGCTTCGACCGAGGCCGCGGCTACACCTTC. Encoded protein: CASSFDRGRGYTF.

The chain has TRBV27 and TRBJ2-7; TRBD1 aligns across 9 bases. Germline CDR1 MNHEY, CDR2 SMNVEV (reference sequence). The junction had 13 bases not matched to a gene; V was cut back by 5 bases and J by 5 bases. This CDR3 region has 16 residues. The CDR3 is CASSPNVGTGRDEQYF. The CDR3 DNA sequence: TGTGCCAGCAGTCCTAATGTCGGGACAGGGAGGGACGAGCAGTACTTC.

J is TRBJ1-2 and V is TRBV13; TRBD1 is a possible D gene (6 bases). V was pared by 5 bases and J by 3 bases, with 22 bases between. This CDR3 contains 17 residues. Germline values: CDR1 PRHDT, CDR2 FYEKMQ (reference sequence). DNA for the CDR3: TGTGCCAGCAGCCCACCGCGACGAGGGGGTGTTTACTATGGCTACACCTTC. It codes for CASSPPRRGGVYYGYTF.

The V call is TRBV7-9, the J call TRBJ2-1; D possibly corresponds to TRBD2 (6 bases). V was cut by 1 base and J by 9 bases, with 10 bases left in between. The CDR3 has 13 amino acids. Germline-derived CDR1 and CDR2 are SEHNR and FQNEAQ (reference sequence). The CDR3 sequence: CASSLVQGGEQFF. The CDR3 coding sequence is TGTGCCAGCAGCTTAGTTCAGGGAGGTGAGCAGTTCTTC.

The gene calls are TRBV6-1 and TRBJ1-1, with a possible D match to TRBD1 (5 bases). Per germline, CDR1 MNHNS and CDR2 SASEGT. The CDR3 totals 15 residues. The germline V and J ends were trimmed by 4 bases and 1 base, with 13 bases remaining between them. The CDR3 sequence: CASSAQTAGNTEAFF. In DNA form, the CDR3 reads TGTGCCAGCAGTGCACAGACAGCGGGGAACACTGAAGCTTTCTTT.

The chain employs TRBV28 and TRBJ2-1; weak D call: TRBD1 (5 bases). The CDR3 covers 15 residues. The V end lost 3 bases, the J end lost 3 bases, and 12 bases lay between the germline ends. Germline V lookup: CDR1 MDHEN, CDR2 SYDVKM. In nucleotides, the CDR3 is TGTGCCAGCAGTTTGCGAAGGGGTTACTACAATGAGCAGTTCTTC. It encodes CASSLRRGYYNEQFF.

The genes are TRBV4-1 and TRBJ1-2; 8 bases align to TRBD1. Germline CDR1 is MGHRA and CDR2 is YSYEKL. CDR3 size: 17 residues. V shed 4 bases, J shed 5 bases, and the junction held 15 bases outside the gene matches. CDR3 residues: CASSPSGKTGGDYGYTF. The CDR3 DNA follows: TGCGCCAGCAGCCCTTCAGGCAAAACAGGGGGGGATTATGGCTACACCTTC.

This rearrangement joins TRBV7-6 to TRBJ2-7; 7 bases are a match to TRBD2. Trimming removed 5 bases from V and 3 bases from J; junction bases left unmatched: 13. Germline V CDR1 and CDR2: SGHVS, FNYEAQ. The CDR3 covers 16 residues. CDR3 protein: CASSPRARQRGYEQYF. The DNA for the CDR3 is TGTGCCAGCAGCCCCAGGGCCCGACAGCGGGGCTACGAGCAGTACTTC.

CDR3 coding DNA: TGTGCCAGCAGCCTCGCCCTCCCCCGCGGGGGGGGCCTTGGAACCGGGAGGAATGAGCAGTTCTTC. As protein: CASSLALPRGGGLGTGRNEQFF. V and J are TRBV4-2 and TRBJ2-1; 9 bases line up with TRBD2. After removal of 4 bases from V and 7 bases from J, the junction contained 29 bases not matched to a gene. The CDR3 has 22 amino acids. CDR1 is LGHNA and CDR2 is YNFKEQ in the germline V gene.

This rearrangement joins TRBV30 to TRBJ1-3; the match to TRBD1 covers 8 bases. V shed 2 bases, J shed 0 bases, and the junction held 12 bases outside the gene matches. The CDR3 runs to 18 residues. CDR1 is GTSNPN, CDR2 SVGIG, per germline (reference sequence). CDR3 in DNA: TGTGCCTGGAGTCCCGGGACAGGTCTGGGAGTCTCTGGAAACACCATATATTTT. As protein: CAWSPGTGLGVSGNTIYF.

J is TRBJ1-4 and V is TRBV20-1; no reliable D call. V lost 6 bases and J 8 bases, leaving 10 bases between the germline ends. From germline, CDR1 is DFQATT and CDR2 SNEGSKA (reference sequence). The CDR3 runs 11 residues. The CDR3 protein is CSAPLGEKLFF. In nucleotides, the CDR3 is TGCAGTGCACCTCTTGGCGAAAAACTGTTTTTT.

Notes on this clone: One end of the junction varies from germline; a read error may be responsible. The V gene is TRBV7-9, the J gene TRBJ1-2; D is uncertain. The CDR3 runs 14 residues. Germline lookup yields CDR1 SEHNR and CDR2 FQNEAQ (reference sequence). The CDR3 here is CASGEGGLVSGYPF. Here the CDR3 DNA reads TGTGCCAGCGGGGAGGGAGGGTTGGTTTCTGGCTACCCCTTC.

The chain links TRBV15 to TRBJ2-5; D not certain. The CDR3 length is 12 residues. Between the trimmed V and J ends, which lost 0 bases and 6 bases, there was a span of 5 bases. Germline lookup yields CDR1 LNHNV and CDR2 YYDKDF (reference sequence). The CDR3 is CATSRDKQTQYF. CDR3 DNA: TGTGCCACCAGCAGAGATAAGCAGACCCAGTACTTC.

The V gene is TRBV6-1, the J gene TRBJ2-1, with 9 positions matching TRBD2. Germline trimming cut 2 bases from V and 6 bases from J; bases unmatched to any gene: 5. This CDR3 contains 15 residues. Germline loops: CDR1 MNHNS, CDR2 SASEGT. The CDR3 sequence is CASSERAGGLNEQFF. CDR3 DNA: TGTGCCAGCAGTGAACGGGCGGGGGGGCTCAATGAGCAGTTCTTC.

This clone was seen only a few times. The chain combines TRBV9 with TRBJ1-1, with D uncertain. CDR1 SGDLS and CDR2 YYNGEE come from the germline V gene. V lost 4 bases and J 5 bases, leaving 12 bases between the germline ends. The CDR3 spans 13 residues. The chain's CDR3 is CASSPGSKTEAFF. In DNA, the CDR3 is TGTGCCAGCAGCCCCGGGAGTAAAACTGAAGCTTTCTTT. Supplemented by reference TRBV9 and TRBJ1-1, the full variable domain reads DSGVTQTPKHLITATGQRVTLRCSPRSGDLSVYWYQQSLDQGLQFLIQYYNGEERAKGNILERFSAQQFPDLHSELNLSSLELGDSALYFCASSPGSKTEAFFGQGTRLTVV.

The rearrangement uses TRBV30 and TRBJ1-1, with D unresolved. V was pared by 3 bases and J by 5 bases, with 7 bases between. The CDR3 has 11 amino acids. Germline lookup yields CDR1 GTSNPN and CDR2 SVGIG (reference sequence). The CDR3 spells CAWRHSTEAFF. CDR3 DNA sequence: TGTGCCTGGAGGCACTCTACTGAAGCTTTCTTT.

V gene TRBV2 combines with J gene TRBJ1-4, with TRBD1 as a possible D gene (5 bases). This CDR3 is 14 amino acids long. The V end was cut by 10 bases, the J end by 4 bases, with 16 bases between. In germline, CDR1 is SNHLY, CDR2 FYNNEI. CDR3 sequence: CATQRGSGNEKLFF. DNA of the CDR3: TGTGCCACACAGCGGGGGTCGGGTAATGAAAAACTGTTTTTT.

V and J are TRBV7-2 and TRBJ1-5; D may be TRBD1 (5 bases). The CDR3 is 16 residues long. Trimming pared 4 bases from V and 3 bases from J, leaving 16 bases between. The germline gives CDR1 SGHTA, CDR2 FQGNSA. The CDR3 sequence is CASSWSSTEINQPQHF. DNA of the CDR3: TGTGCCAGCAGCTGGAGCTCGACAGAGATCAATCAGCCCCAGCATTTT. Using reference TRBV7-2 and TRBJ1-5 for the parts outside the CDR3, the full variable domain is GAGVSQSPSNKVTEKGKDVELRCDPISGHTALYWYRQSLGQGLEFLIYFQGNSAPDKSGLPSDRFSAERTGGSVSTLTIQRTQQEDSAVYLCASSWSSTEINQPQHFGDGTRLSIL.

The V and J genes are TRBV7-8 and TRBJ2-7; maybe TRBD2 (6 bases). The CDR3 is 16 amino acids. The V and J ends lost 1 base and 3 bases respectively, with 16 bases between them. CDR1 is SGHVS, CDR2 FQNEAQ, per germline. CDR3 DNA: TGTGCCAGCAGCTTAGGTGCCAGCGGGCCTAGCTACGAGCAGTACGTC. This encodes CASSLGASGPSYEQYV.

This chain uses TRBV5-6 with TRBJ1-2; D might be TRBD1 (6 bases). CDR3 length equals 16 residues. The ends were cut back, 0 bases at V and 7 bases at J, with 19 bases in the middle. The germline gives CDR1 SGHDT, CDR2 YYEEEE. The CDR3, as DNA: TGTGCCAGCAGCTTGGACCGGGACATGGTTGTTGCTGGCTACACCTTC. Residues: CASSLDRDMVVAGYTF. The variable domain in full, with the rest retrieved from reference TRBV5-6 and TRBJ1-2, is DAGVTQSPTHLIKTRGQQVTLRCSPKSGHDTVSWYQQALGQGPQFIFQYYEEEERQRGNFPDRFSGHQFPNYSSELNVNALLLGDSALYLCASSLDRDMVVAGYTFGSGTRLTVV.

The chain joins TRBV11-3 to TRBJ2-1; 9 bases map to TRBD2. The V gene end was trimmed by 5 bases and the J gene end by 11 bases; junction bases not matched to a gene: 16. The V gene's germline CDR1 is SGHNT and CDR2 YENEEA. The CDR3 is 16 residues long. This CDR3 reads CASSPGGGGGAEKQFF. CDR3 in DNA: TGTGCCAGCAGCCCCGGGGGCGGCGGGGGGGCCGAAAAGCAGTTCTTC. The full variable domain, in which reference TRBV11-3 and TRBJ2-1 provide the parts outside the CDR3, is EAGVVQSPRYKIIEKKQPVAFWCNPISGHNTLYWYLQNLGQGPELLIRYENEEAVDDSQLPKDRFSAERLKGVDSTLKIQPAELGDSAVYLCASSPGGGGGAEKQFFGPGTRLTVL.

This chain connects TRBV28 to TRBJ1-2; maybe TRBD1 (5 bases). The CDR3 totals 14 residues. Germline-derived CDR1 and CDR2 are MDHEN and SYDVKM. Trimming stripped 3 bases from V and 4 bases from J, with 12 bases between. This CDR3 is CASSFGGDSYGYTF. CDR3 coding DNA: TGTGCCAGCAGTTTCGGGGGGGACTCCTATGGCTACACCTTC.

The V gene is TRBV18, the J gene TRBJ1-3; 7 bases map to TRBD1. This CDR3 spans 16 amino acids. CDR1 and CDR2 from the germline V gene are KGHSH and LQKENI. Trimming cost V 1 base and J 1 base; bases outside gene matches: 4. The CDR3 reads CASSPLDRVSGNTIYF. The CDR3 DNA is TGTGCCAGCTCACCACTAGACAGGGTTTCTGGAAACACCATATATTTT.

V is TRBV9 and J is TRBJ2-7, with 12 bases lining up with TRBD2. The CDR3 covers 17 residues. Germline values: CDR1 SGDLS, CDR2 YYNGEE. V shed 0 bases and J 0 bases; nucleotides not matched to a gene: 4. CDR3 bases: TGTGCCAGCAGCGTAGAGACTAGCGGGGGATACTCCTACGAGCAGTACGTC. Amino acid sequence: CASSVETSGGYSYEQYV.